Presented here are 9 T cell receptor beta chains from one specimen sequenced in a study of CD8 T cells in Susac syndrome. With random hexamers, roughly 0.45 to 1 ug RNA was reverse transcribed. Via MiXCR, TCRdb re-called the immunoSEQ multiplex PCR reads, giving one row per CDR3 protein. Of 160,000 or so distinct CDR3 sequences listed, just over 90% were seen once; the top ten hold over 0.11%. Material: CD4+ T cells from PBMCs. All receptors derive from a human donor in good health.

This chain uses TRBV3-1 with TRBJ2-7; 10 bases agree with TRBD1. The CDR3 extends over 13 amino acids. Trimming cost V 4 bases and J 7 bases; bases outside gene matches: 4. Per germline, CDR1 LGHDT and CDR2 YNNKEL (reference sequence). In DNA, the CDR3 is TGTGCCAGCAGCCCGGGACAGGGGACGGAGCAGTACTTC. Its translation: CASSPGQGTEQYF.

The chain combines TRBV29-1 with TRBJ2-3; possible D gene TRBD2, 5 bases. The CDR3 extends over 12 amino acids. Germline V gene data show CDR1 as SQVTM and CDR2 as ANQGSEA. Trimming stripped 3 bases from V and 4 bases from J, with 8 bases between. The CDR3 loop reads CSVDGVADTQYF. As DNA, the CDR3 is TGCAGCGTTGACGGGGTAGCAGATACGCAGTATTTT.

The chain is built from TRBV12-3 or TRBV12-4 and TRBJ1-1; TRBD1 aligns across 9 bases. With 4 bases clipped from V and 6 bases from J, the junction kept 9 bases outside the gene matches. The CDR3 has 15 amino acids. CDR3 nucleotide sequence: TGTGCCAGCAGTTGGCCGGGACAGGGTCTACCTGAAGCTTTCTTT. It is translated as CASSWPGQGLPEAFF.

The V call is TRBV27, the J call TRBJ2-1; 7 positions match TRBD1. The CDR3 spans 13 residues. The J segment lost 6 bases and the V segment lost 7 bases, leaving 6 bases of the junction unmatched. From germline, CDR1 is MNHEY and CDR2 SMNVEV (reference sequence). CDR3 sequence: CASMHYRGNEQFF. The DNA for the CDR3 is TGTGCCAGCATGCATTACAGGGGCAATGAGCAGTTCTTC.

J is TRBJ2-5 and V is TRBV9; no definite D call. Trimming stripped 0 bases from V and 2 bases from J, with 11 bases between. The CDR3 is made up of 15 amino acids. In germline, CDR1 is SGDLS, CDR2 YYNGEE. Here the CDR3 DNA reads TGTGCCAGCAGCGTAGGAGGCCAACAACAAGAGACCCAGTACTTC. It encodes CASSVGGQQQETQYF.

The CDR3, as DNA: TGCAGTGCTACCCATGCTGGTAGCGGGGGCACTCAAGAGACCCAGTACTTC. This gives the protein CSATHAGSGGTQETQYF. The chain has TRBV20-1 and TRBJ2-5; TRBD2 agrees at 9 bases. CDR3 length: 17 residues. Looked up from germline, CDR1 is DFQATT and CDR2 is SNEGSKA (reference sequence). V shed 4 bases, J shed 2 bases, and the junction held 14 bases outside the gene matches.

The chain has TRBV10-3 and TRBJ1-2, with D possibly TRBD1 on 6 matching bases. Trimming pared 6 bases from V and 5 bases from J, leaving 13 bases between. CDR1 ENHRY and CDR2 SYGVKD come from the germline V gene. The CDR3 contains 13 residues. This chain's CDR3 is CAISDRSGYGYTF. The CDR3, as DNA: TGTGCCATCAGCGACAGGTCTGGTTATGGCTACACCTTC.

V is TRBV20-1 and J is TRBJ1-1; unclear D gene. There are 16 residues in the CDR3. Germline V gene data show CDR1 as DFQATT and CDR2 as SNEGSKA (reference sequence). V gave up 0 bases and J gave up 2 bases, with 16 bases separating them. The CDR3 sequence: CSARDRKGSPNTEAFF. The DNA for the CDR3 is TGCAGTGCTAGAGATCGAAAGGGATCCCCAAACACTGAAGCTTTCTTT.

CDR3 in amino acids: CASSYSTPGLSDEQYF. The CDR3 nucleotides read TGTGCCAGCAGTTACTCCACCCCGGGACTCTCAGACGAGCAGTACTTC. The chain joins TRBV6-5 to TRBJ2-7; maybe TRBD2 (6 bases). Trimming took 0 bases from V and 5 from J, leaving 17 bases between them. The CDR3 has 16 residues. CDR1 is MNHEY, CDR2 SVGAGI, per germline.